Listed here are 22 T cell receptor beta chains from one sample, sequenced in a study of T cells in Graves' hyperthyroidism and ophthalmopathy. The source material, RNA transcripts, was used to amplify TCR beta CDR3 regions. RT-PCR in the first round (using the HTBI primer set) targeted the TCR CDR3. TCRdb called the multiplex PCR reads again in MiXCR, with one record for every CDR3 protein. The data show approximately 510,000 distinct CDR3 sequences, with 20% seen just once and 26% held by the top ten. Sequencing was done on a sample of blood. These receptors came from a man younger than 35 with Graves' hyperthyroidism.

At least ten counts were recorded for this clonotype. This chain links TRBV19 with TRBJ1-5; a weak D match, TRBD1 (5 bases). V lost 4 bases and J lost 3, with 13 bases in between. Germline CDR1 and CDR2: LNHDA and SQIVND (reference sequence). This CDR3 spans 15 amino acids. CDR3 amino acids: CASSTRQIYNQPQHF. As DNA, the CDR3 is TGTGCCAGTAGTACGAGACAGATTTACAATCAGCCCCAGCATTTT.

The chain links TRBV9 to TRBJ1-1, with D maybe TRBD1 (6 bases). Deletions cut 1 base from V and 3 bases from J, with 13 bases between. This CDR3 comprises 15 residues. Germline assignment: CDR1 SGDLS and CDR2 YYNGEE. DNA of the CDR3: TGTGCCAGCAGCGTACAGGGGAGTTTGGACACTGAAGCTTTCTTT. It codes for CASSVQGSLDTEAFF.

This chain uses TRBV5-4 with TRBJ2-2; TRBD1 aligns across 7 bases. The V gene end was trimmed by 0 bases and the J gene end by 4 bases; junction bases not matched to a gene: 9. CDR3 size: 17 residues. Germline CDR1 is SGHNT and CDR2 is YYREEE (reference sequence). As DNA, the CDR3 is TGTGCCAGCAGCTTGGGGGACAGTCGCTTAGTCACCGGGGAGCTGTTTTTT. Its translation: CASSLGDSRLVTGELFF.

The CDR3 here is CASSPQGVGTGELFF. For the CDR3, the DNA is TGTGCCAGCAGCCCGCAGGGGGTTGGCACCGGGGAGCTGTTTTTT. The chain uses TRBV4-2 and TRBJ2-2, with 7 bases aligning to TRBD1. From germline, CDR1 is LGHNA and CDR2 YNFKEQ. V lost 4 bases to trimming and J lost 4 bases; unmatched junction nucleotides: 6. This CDR3 is 15 amino acids long.

This clonotype was found many times. The rearrangement links TRBV11-1 to TRBJ2-5; D gene unclear. V was shortened by 0 bases and J by 5 bases, with 10 bases between the two germline ends. The CDR3 contains 14 residues. Germline V gives CDR1 SGHAT, CDR2 FQDESV (reference sequence). This chain's CDR3 is CASSLAQYLETQYF. For the CDR3, the DNA is TGTGCCAGCAGCTTAGCGCAGTATTTGGAGACCCAGTACTTC.

The chain combines TRBV6-2 or TRBV6-3 with TRBJ2-2, with unresolved D. The CDR3 contains 13 residues. Germline values: CDR1 MNHEY, CDR2 SVGEGT. With 2 bases removed from V and 3 bases from J, the gap between germline ends came to 4 bases. This chain's CDR3 is CASSYLHTGELFF. DNA of the CDR3: TGTGCCAGCAGTTACCTCCACACCGGGGAGCTGTTTTTT.

The sample holds many counts of this clonotype. V and J are TRBV20-1 and TRBJ2-5, with D perhaps TRBD1 (6 bases). Germline V CDR1 and CDR2: DFQATT, SNEGSKA (reference sequence). Between the trimmed V and J ends, which lost 6 bases and 4 bases, there was a span of 9 bases. This CDR3 region has 11 residues. CDR3 sequence: CSALQGETQYF. CDR3 nucleotides: TGCAGTGCGCTACAGGGAGAGACCCAGTACTTC.

This clonotype was observed many times. The rearrangement uses TRBV5-4 and TRBJ2-7, with D perhaps matching TRBD2 (7 bases). CDR1 and CDR2 from the germline V gene are SGHNT and YYREEE (reference sequence). Trimming pared 1 base from V and 2 bases from J, leaving 13 bases between. The CDR3 is 15 residues long. Written as DNA, the CDR3 is TGTGCCAGCAGCTTGTTTCGGGGGGCCGCCTACGAGCAGTACTTC. Translated, it gives CASSLFRGAAYEQYF.

This clonotype came up many times. The chain employs TRBV6-6 and TRBJ2-7; D gene ambiguous. Per germline, CDR1 MNHNY and CDR2 SVGAGI (reference sequence). The CDR3 totals 14 residues. V was pared by 2 bases and J by 3 bases, with 11 bases between. This CDR3 reads CASSYVGPSYEQYF. The CDR3 nucleotides are TGTGCCAGCAGTTACGTCGGACCGAGCTACGAGCAGTACTTC.

In its sample, this clonotype was seen many times. The rearrangement joins TRBV28 to TRBJ1-5; D is unresolved. CDR3 length: 15 residues. Germline V gene lookup returns CDR1 MDHEN and CDR2 SYDVKM. V gave up 5 bases and J gave up 8 bases, with 19 bases separating them. The DNA of the CDR3 is TGTGCCAGCAGTGGCACACAGCTCCCGTCAGAGCCCCAGCATTTT. It is translated as CASSGTQLPSEPQHF.

The J gene is TRBJ2-7, the V gene TRBV3-1; D unclear. V lost 1 base to trimming and J lost 3 bases, with 13 bases between them. CDR1 is LGHDT, CDR2 YNNKEL, per germline (reference sequence). This CDR3 has 15 residues. CDR3 nucleotides: TGTGCCAGCAGCCAAGGGACCGGGCAGAGCTACGAGCAGTACTTC. It is translated as CASSQGTGQSYEQYF.

The V call is TRBV11-2, the J call TRBJ2-7; weak D call: TRBD2 (6 bases). The germline V and J ends were trimmed by 0 bases and 0 bases, with 9 bases remaining between them. The germline V gene has CDR1 SGHAT and CDR2 FQNNGV. The CDR3 sequence is 15 residues long. CDR3 bases: TGTGCCAGCAGCTTAGAGACTAGTAGCTCCTACGAGCAGTACTTC. It translates to CASSLETSSSYEQYF. Filled out from reference TRBV11-2 and TRBJ2-7, the complete variable domain reads EAGVAQSPRYKIIEKRQSVAFWCNPISGHATLYWYQQILGQGPKLLIQFQNNGVVDDSQLPKDRFSAERLKGVDSTLKIQPAKLEDSAVYLCASSLETSSSYEQYFGPGTRLTVT.

The V call is TRBV13, the J call TRBJ1-1, with D unclear. Germline lookup yields CDR1 PRHDT and CDR2 FYEKMQ (reference sequence). The CDR3 loop spans 16 amino acids. V was clipped by 5 bases and J by 2 bases, with 18 bases between them. The CDR3 reads CASSTQTQWGNTEAFF. Here the CDR3 DNA reads TGTGCCAGCAGCACTCAGACTCAGTGGGGTAACACTGAAGCTTTCTTT.

This clonotype occurred a few times. The rearrangement joins TRBV7-3 to TRBJ1-1, with D tentatively TRBD1 (5 bases). This CDR3 comprises 14 residues. Germline V CDR1 and CDR2: SGHTA, FQGTGA. Trimming stripped 3 bases from V and 3 bases from J, with 11 bases between. The CDR3 spells CASSFGGRDTEAFF. Written as DNA, the CDR3 is TGTGCCAGCAGCTTCGGGGGTAGGGACACTGAAGCTTTCTTT.

V usage is TRBV20-1 and J usage is TRBJ2-2, with D perhaps given as TRBD1 or TRBD2 (6 bases each). The V end lost 3 bases, the J end lost 4 bases, and 15 bases lay between the germline ends. CDR3 length: 15 amino acids. Germline V gene lookup returns CDR1 DFQATT and CDR2 SNEGSKA (reference sequence). CDR3 sequence reads: CSASAWGAGTGELFF. The CDR3 DNA reads as TGCAGTGCTAGTGCGTGGGGGGCGGGCACCGGGGAGCTGTTTTTT.

This clonotype was detected many times. The chain combines TRBV30 with TRBJ1-5, with TRBD1 identical over 9 bases. The germline gives CDR1 GTSNPN, CDR2 SVGIG (reference sequence). The CDR3 runs to 15 residues. With V trimmed by 1 base and J by 5 bases, 6 bases remained unmatched. This chain's CDR3 is CAWSAKDRGYQPQHF. DNA of the CDR3: TGTGCCTGGAGTGCTAAGGACAGGGGCTATCAGCCCCAGCATTTT. Based on the CDR3 plus reference TRBV30 and TRBJ1-5, the full variable domain is SQTIHQWPATLVQPVGSPLSLECTVEGTSNPNLYWYRQAAGRGLQLLFYSVGIGQISSEVPQNLSASRPQDRQFILSSKKLLLSDSGFYLCAWSAKDRGYQPQHFGDGTRLSIL.

This clonotype appeared many times. V and J are TRBV12-5 and TRBJ2-7; D is unclear. With 5 bases removed from V and 3 bases from J, the gap between germline ends came to 8 bases. The CDR3 consists of 12 residues. Germline V gene data show CDR1 as LGHNT and CDR2 as FRNRAP. The CDR3: CASGIRIYEQYF. CDR3 nucleotides: TGTGCTAGTGGTATAAGGATCTACGAGCAGTACTTC.

This clonotype was found many times. V and J are TRBV7-2 and TRBJ2-7; D uncertain. The CDR3 runs 12 residues. Trimming cost V 2 bases and J 5 bases, with 7 bases left between them. Germline V gene sequence: CDR1 SGHTA, CDR2 FQGNSA. The CDR3 nucleotides read TGTGCCAGCAGCTTACGTTCCAACGAGCAGTACTTC. Translation gives CASSLRSNEQYF.

This clonotype was seen many times. The chain joins TRBV7-6 to TRBJ2-2; 8 bases map to TRBD1. CDR1 and CDR2 (germline): SGHVS, FNYEAQ. V was clipped by 4 bases and J by 5 bases; unmatched bases: 15. The CDR3 consists of 18 residues. The DNA of the CDR3 is TGTGCCAGCAGCTCGGTCGCCTCTACAGGGGGTGGTACCGGGGAGCTGTTTTTT. It encodes CASSSVASTGGGTGELFF.

This chain links TRBV28 with TRBJ2-7; D is ambiguous. The CDR3 consists of 15 residues. V was pared by 7 bases and J by 2 bases, with 18 bases between. Germline CDR1 and CDR2: MDHEN and SYDVKM. CDR3 DNA sequence: TGTGCCAGCACACCTCTGTGGGAAGCGACCTACGAGCAGTACTTC. Protein: CASTPLWEATYEQYF.

Note on this clonotype: A much bigger clone sits one base away, suggesting this may be a read error. The rearrangement joins TRBV5-1 to TRBJ2-2, with 9 bases aligning to TRBD1. The CDR3 length is 16 residues. Germline CDR1 SGHRS, CDR2 YFSETQ. This chain's CDR3 is CASSFGETGGTGELCF. The CDR3 coding sequence is TGCGCCAGCAGCTTCGGTGAGACAGGGGGGACCGGGGAGCTGTGTTTT.

The chain joins TRBV20-1 to TRBJ1-1; D ambiguous. From germline, CDR1 is DFQATT and CDR2 SNEGSKA (reference sequence). The CDR3 runs 12 residues. Trimming pared 3 bases from V and 1 base from J, leaving 6 bases between. The CDR3 protein is CSASRENTEAFF. CDR3 nucleotide sequence: TGCAGTGCTAGTCGAGAGAACACTGAAGCTTTCTTT.